This passage covers 19 T cell receptor beta chains from one sample sequenced in a study of post-analysis software for immune sequencing data. No cognate antigen is known for these TCRs. The study's findings and limits: Patients used roughly five TRBV segments, including TRBV5-6, TRBV5-1 and TRBV20-1, more often than controls.

The TCR beta cDNA libraries contained unique molecular identifiers. TCRdb re-called the PCR reads with MiXCR, one entry per CDR3 protein. The table has about 820,000 distinct CDR3 sequences, around 53% seen once. Sequences were obtained from blood. The origin of the receptors is a girl aged 5 to 17 with multiple sclerosis.

V usage is TRBV6-2 or TRBV6-3 and J usage is TRBJ2-4, with D possibly TRBD1 on 5 matching bases. Germline assignment: CDR1 MNHEY and CDR2 SVGEGT. This CDR3 spans 12 amino acids. Trimming pared 0 bases from V and 13 bases from J, leaving 10 bases between. Here the CDR3 reads CASSYSNSGQYF. The DNA for the CDR3 is TGTGCCAGCAGTTACTCGAACTCAGGGCAGTACTTC.

The chain joins TRBV5-1 to TRBJ2-7; no clear D. This CDR3 has 13 residues. Germline V CDR1 and CDR2: SGHRS, YFSETQ. V was trimmed by 4 bases and J by 12 bases, leaving 20 bases between them. Here the CDR3 DNA reads TGCGCCAGCAGCCGCGACCCTTTAGAAGTGCGGTACTTC. Translation gives CASSRDPLEVRYF. The complete variable domain, with remaining parts taken from reference TRBV5-1 and TRBJ2-7, reads KAGVTQTPRYLIKTRGQQVTLSCSPISGHRSVSWYQQTPGQGLQFLFEYFSETQRNKGNFPGRFSGRQFSNSRSEMNVSTLELGDSALYLCASSRDPLEVRYFGPGTRLTVT.

The gene calls are TRBV5-1 and TRBJ2-6, with D possibly matching TRBD1 (6 bases). Trimming removed 2 bases at V and 0 bases at J, with 15 bases between. Germline CDR1 SGHRS, CDR2 YFSETQ. The CDR3 has 18 amino acids. CDR3 DNA: TGCGCCAGCAGCTTATACAGGGACCTAACCTCTGGGGCCAACGTCCTGACTTTC. It is translated as CASSLYRDLTSGANVLTF.

This clonotype was observed at least ten times. The chain is built from TRBV12-3 or TRBV12-4 and TRBJ2-7; D is uncertain. V lost 3 bases, J lost 3 bases, and 6 bases lay in between. The CDR3 contains 12 residues. The CDR3 DNA reads as TGTGCCAGCAGTTTGGACCGCTACGAGCAGTACTTC. Its translation is CASSLDRYEQYF.

V usage is TRBV3-1 and J usage is TRBJ2-7; no clear D. Germline V gene sequence: CDR1 LGHDT, CDR2 YNNKEL (reference sequence). This CDR3 has 15 amino acids. V was trimmed by 4 bases and J by 2 bases, leaving 15 bases between them. Here the CDR3 DNA reads TGTGCCAGCAGCCTTCAAATGGGGTTCACCTACGAGCAGTACTTC. It translates to CASSLQMGFTYEQYF.

The chain combines TRBV10-3 with TRBJ2-3; 13 bases are shared with TRBD2. The CDR3 spans 17 residues. CDR1 ENHRY and CDR2 SYGVKD come from the germline V gene. V shed 8 bases and J 3 bases; nucleotides not matched to a gene: 11. The CDR3 nucleotides are TGTGCCATCTCCCGTCCCGGGACTAGCGGGGAAACAGATACGCAGTATTTT. Its protein is CAISRPGTSGETDTQYF.

The chain employs TRBV4-2 and TRBJ1-4; TRBD1 might be the D (6 bases). Germline CDR1 LGHNA, CDR2 YNFKEQ. The CDR3 runs 15 residues. The V end was cut by 1 base, the J end by 4 bases, with 10 bases between. The CDR3 reads CASSQADRLNEKLFF. For the CDR3, the DNA is TGTGCCAGCAGCCAAGCTGACAGGCTTAATGAAAAACTGTTTTTT.

The V gene is TRBV4-1, the J gene TRBJ2-3; 12 positions match TRBD2. The germline gives CDR1 MGHRA, CDR2 YSYEKL. This CDR3 has 16 amino acids. The V segment lost 2 bases and the J segment 2 bases; nucleotides outside the gene matches: 2. CDR3 DNA sequence: TGCGCCAGCAGCCAACGGACTAGCGGGATCACAGATACGCAGTATTTT. Its protein product is CASSQRTSGITDTQYF.

The chain is built from TRBV25-1 and TRBJ1-2; D remains unclear. This CDR3 spans 12 amino acids. Per germline, CDR1 MGHDK and CDR2 SYGVNS. V was trimmed by 4 bases and J by 0 bases, leaving 3 bases between them. The CDR3 nucleotides are TGTGCCAGCAGTGGTCCTAACTATGGCTACACCTTC. It yields the protein CASSGPNYGYTF.

This clonotype came up a few times. The chain has TRBV5-1 and TRBJ2-3, with D possibly matching TRBD2 (5 bases). Germline V gene lookup returns CDR1 SGHRS and CDR2 YFSETQ. Deletions cut 0 bases from V and 3 bases from J, with 20 bases between. The CDR3 length is 18 residues. The CDR3 DNA sequence: TGCGCCAGCAGCTTGGGAATTATGACGGGAAGAACAACAGATACGCAGTATTTT. Its protein product is CASSLGIMTGRTTDTQYF.

CDR3 amino acids: CSAKATMAGRETQYF. CDR3 coding DNA: TGCAGTGCTAAGGCGACGATGGCAGGGCGGGAGACCCAGTACTTC. This chain joins TRBV20-1 and TRBJ2-5; TRBD1 is a possible D gene (5 bases). This CDR3 has 15 residues. The germline CDR1 and CDR2 sequences are DFQATT and SNEGSKA (reference sequence). Between the trimmed V and J ends, which lost 4 bases and 5 bases, there was a span of 20 bases.

This clonotype has a handful of counts. The chain has TRBV6-5 and TRBJ2-5; D gene ambiguous. Trimming shortened V by 8 bases and J by 5 bases, and 18 bases separated the two germline ends. Germline CDR1 and CDR2: MNHEY and SVGAGI. CDR3 size: 14 residues. CDR3 nucleotide sequence: TGTGCCAGCGCGCCGAGAGTGGGCGCCGAGACCCAGTACTTC. Protein sequence: CASAPRVGAETQYF.

This clonotype was counted only a few times. The chain employs TRBV29-1 and TRBJ2-1; 7 bases align to TRBD1. The trim removed 4 bases at V and 0 bases at J, leaving 12 bases unmatched. CDR3 length: 17 residues. Germline V gene lookup returns CDR1 SQVTM and CDR2 ANQGSEA. CDR3 amino acids: CSVGDSITPSSYNEQFF. The CDR3 DNA follows: TGCAGCGTTGGGGACAGCATTACCCCGAGCTCCTACAATGAGCAGTTCTTC.

The V gene is TRBV27, the J gene TRBJ2-1; D remains ambiguous. The CDR3 has 13 amino acids. With 4 bases removed from V and 2 bases from J, the gap between germline ends came to 6 bases. Germline V gene lookup returns CDR1 MNHEY and CDR2 SMNVEV (reference sequence). This chain's CDR3 is CASSSQTYNEQFF. The CDR3 region has the DNA TGTGCCAGCAGTTCCCAAACCTACAATGAGCAGTTCTTC.

This chain connects TRBV12-3 or TRBV12-4 to TRBJ2-7; TRBD1 matches 9 bases. This CDR3 has 14 amino acids. V was clipped by 5 bases and J by 6 bases; unmatched bases: 8. The DNA for the CDR3 is TGTGCCAGCAGTCCCCGGGACAGGGATGTCGAGCAGTACTTC. Translating it yields CASSPRDRDVEQYF.

This clonotype was found a few times. The rearrangement links TRBV29-1 to TRBJ2-5, with D possibly called TRBD1 or TRBD2 (5 bases each). The closer fit of TRBJ2-7 to the DNA end suggests the J call may be wrong. The CDR3 length is 14 residues. Germline V gene data show CDR1 as SQVTM and CDR2 as ANQGSEA. CDR3 region: CSFVWDHEGYEQYF. CDR3 DNA: TGCAGCTTCGTTTGGGACCACGAAGGCTACGAGCAGTACTTC.

The rearrangement joins TRBV20-1 to TRBJ2-5; 8 bases are a match to TRBD2. The germline V gene encodes CDR1 DFQATT and CDR2 SNEGSKA (reference sequence). The V and J ends lost 3 bases and 11 bases, in that order; junction bases with no gene match: 5. The CDR3 contains 11 residues. The CDR3 reads CSASGGAQQYF. In DNA form, the CDR3 reads TGCAGTGCTAGCGGGGGGGCTCAGCAGTACTTC.

V gene TRBV27 combines with J gene TRBJ1-6, with no clear D. CDR1 is MNHEY, CDR2 SMNVEV, per germline (reference sequence). V was clipped by 4 bases and J by 8 bases, with 15 bases between them. CDR3 length: 15 amino acids. DNA for the CDR3: TGTGCCAGCAGTTCCTTTCACCCACTCGATTCACCCCTCCACTTT. Its translation is CASSSFHPLDSPLHF.

The rearrangement links TRBV29-1 to TRBJ1-2; D might be TRBD1 (6 bases). The V end was cut by 7 bases, the J end by 3 bases, with 18 bases between. The CDR3 has 14 amino acids. Germline CDR1 SQVTM, CDR2 ANQGSEA. CDR3 DNA: TGCAGCGCCACCCGACAGGACCCCCACTATGGCTACACCTTC. Amino acid sequence: CSATRQDPHYGYTF.